The sequence of this T cell receptor beta chain was determined in a study of T-cell reconstitution after alpha-beta-depleted transplantation in children. General study results and limits: Recipient T cells and thymic progenitors that survived gave rise to the high TCRbeta diversity observed at day 60 in some patients.

V lost 2 bases, J lost 3 bases, and 3 bases stayed unmatched. The CDR3 length is 14 residues. This sample's TCRbeta library carried unique molecular identifier barcodes. TCRdb reprocessed the PCR reads via MiXCR and lists one record per CDR3 protein. The sample consists of about 980,000 distinct CDR3 sequences, under 30% of them appearing once. About this clonotype itself: Antigen: not known.

The sequence derives from a boy younger than two who had a stem cell transplant for SCID, so the T cells may come from the graft donor. This material consisted of PBMCs, mostly from graft donor cells, taken 360 days after TCRalphabeta/CD19-depleted stem cell transplant. V gene TRBV12-3 or TRBV12-4 combines with J gene TRBJ1-2; 7 bases agree with TRBD1. CDR3 in amino acids: CASSLRGPHYGYTF. The CDR3 region has the DNA TGTGCCAGCAGTTTAAGGGGGCCTCACTATGGCTACACCTTC.